These T cell receptor beta chains were read from a single sample in a study of blood T cell repertoires in COVID-19. Clones were sequenced by immunoSEQ multiplex PCR, and TCRdb holds only the in-frame ones, with some missing. Of 150,000 to 200,000 clones listed, 85% to 90% were seen once; the top ten hold 2% to 2.5%. Sequencing was performed on PBMCs or T cells enriched from blood (not recorded which). All receptors derive from a woman in her thirties or forties with acute COVID-19. Each CDR3 is given with its conserved first and last residue. A D gene is named only where the DNA matches it firmly. Clone sizes are given selectively: once, few, many, or a class where the clone is expanded.

>NA|TRBJ2-3|TRBD2|TRBV9
CASSVGAGLTDTQYF
TGTGCCAGCAGCGTAGGAGCGGGACTCACAGATACGCAGTATTTT
>NA|TRBJ1-1|TRBD1|TRBV5-1
CASSSGGRGVMDSWGTEAFF
TGCGCCAGCAGCTCAGGGGGCCGGGGTGTTATGGATTCATGGGGAACTGAAGCTTTCTTT
>NA|TRBJ1-3|NA|TRBV30
CAWRASGNTIYF
TGTGCCTGGAGAGCGAGCGGAAACACCATATATTTT
>NA|TRBJ2-3|TRBD2|TRBV11-2
CASSLEASGGSTDTQYF
TGTGCCAGCAGCTTAGAGGCTAGCGGGGGGAGCACAGATACGCAGTATTTT
>NA|TRBJ1-4|TRBD1|TRBV6-5
CAGGDRVGEKLFF
TGTGCCGGGGGGGACAGGGTTGGCGAAAAACTGTTTTTT
>NA|TRBJ2-2|TRBD2|TRBV3-1/TRBV3-2
CASSQEGAGGPGELFF
TGTGCCAGCAGCCAAGAGGGGGCGGGAGGACCCGGGGAGCTGTTTTTT
>NA|TRBJ1-1|TRBD1|TRBV7-9
CASRLTGGTEAFF
TGTGCCAGCAGACTTACAGGGGGCACTGAAGCTTTCTTT
>NA|TRBJ2-7|NA|TRBV3-1/TRBV3-2
CASSQEGNRAYEQYF
TGTGCCAGCAGCCAAGAAGGGAACAGGGCCTACGAGCAGTACTTC
>NA|TRBJ2-3|TRBD1|TRBV5-6
CASSFRQGGFTDTQYF
TGTGCCAGCAGCTTTAGACAGGGCGGATTCACAGATACGCAGTATTTT
>NA|TRBJ2-1|NA|TRBV7-3
CASSLIGGSSYNEQFF
TGTGCCAGCAGCTTAATAGGGGGTAGCTCCTACAATGAGCAGTTCTTC
>NA|TRBJ2-7|TRBD2|TRBV4-2
CASSQIAGASYEQYF
TGTGCCAGCAGCCAAATAGCGGGAGCATCATACGAGCAGTACTTC
>NA|TRBJ2-3|TRBD2|TRBV7-9
CASSSAAAGVIDTQYF
TGTGCCAGCAGCTCCGCGGCGGCGGGAGTTATAGATACGCAGTATTTT
>NA|TRBJ1-3|NA|TRBV4-3
CASSQVGGTGNTIYF
TGCGCCAGCAGCCAAGTGGGGGGAACTGGAAACACCATATATTTT
>NA|TRBJ1-3|NA|TRBV6-2/TRBV6-3
CASSSGHPKDTIYF
TGTGCCAGCAGTTCCGGACACCCTAAGGACACCATATATTTT
>NA|TRBJ2-7|NA|TRBV6-5
CASTGEPYEQYF
TGTGCCTCCACCGGGGAACCCTACGAGCAGTACTTC
>once|TRBJ2-7|TRBD2|TRBV6-5
CASGGGEEQYF
TGTGCCAGCGGGGGGGGAGAGGAGCAGTACTTC
>NA|TRBJ1-1|TRBD1|TRBV27
CASSLTGPMNTEAFF
TGTGCCAGCAGTTTGACAGGGCCCATGAACACTGAAGCTTTCTTT
>few|TRBJ2-7|TRBD2|TRBV10-3
CATGLAGNEQYF
TGTGCCACGGGACTAGCGGGCAACGAGCAGTACTTC
>NA|TRBJ1-2|NA|TRBV5-6
CASSLITGPTLNYGYTF
TGTGCCAGCAGCTTGATTACAGGACCAACCCTTAACTATGGCTACACCTTC
>NA|TRBJ2-7|NA|TRBV5-1
CASSLAVGQNYEQYF
TGCGCCAGCAGCTTGGCGGTTGGGCAGAACTACGAGCAGTACTTC
>few|TRBJ2-6|TRBD1|TRBV5-1
CASSLGDRISGANVLTF
TGCGCCAGCAGCTTGGGGGACAGGATCTCTGGGGCCAACGTCCTGACTTTC
>NA|TRBJ2-3|TRBD2|TRBV4-3
CASSQGERETDTQYF
TGCGCCAGCAGCCAAGGGGAGCGGGAGACAGATACGCAGTATTTT
>NA|TRBJ2-7|TRBD1|TRBV28
CASSLRTGGNYEQYF
TGTGCCAGCAGTTTACGGACAGGGGGCAACTACGAGCAGTACTTC
>NA|TRBJ2-3|TRBD2|TRBV4-1
CASSQEKNSGSRRDTQYF
TGCGCCAGCAGCCAAGAAAAGAATAGCGGGAGCAGGAGGGATACGCAGTATTTT
>NA|TRBJ2-1|TRBD2|TRBV4-2
CASSQEIAGGPGSSYNEQFF
TGTGCCAGCAGCCAAGAAATAGCGGGAGGCCCGGGAAGCTCCTACAATGAGCAGTTCTTC
>NA|TRBJ1-1|NA|TRBV29-1
CSVRQDMNTEAFF
TGCAGCGTGAGACAGGACATGAACACTGAAGCTTTCTTT
>NA|TRBJ2-5|TRBD2|TRBV19
CASSRGSGYQETQYF
TGTGCCAGTAGCAGAGGTAGCGGGTACCAAGAGACCCAGTACTTC
>NA|TRBJ2-1|TRBD2|TRBV7-8
CASSPRAAGESHNEQFF
TGTGCCAGCAGCCCCCGGGCTGCGGGAGAGTCCCACAATGAGCAGTTCTTC
>once|TRBJ2-3|TRBD1|TRBV6-5
CASNGRGRGTDTQYF
TGTGCCAGCAATGGAAGGGGGCGGGGCACAGATACGCAGTATTTT
>NA|TRBJ1-4|NA|TRBV4-3
CASSQDFRGFNEKLFF
TGCGCCAGCAGCCAAGATTTCAGGGGATTTAATGAAAAACTGTTTTTT
>NA|TRBJ2-7|TRBD2|TRBV6-2/TRBV6-3
CASSYVLAGALAYEQYF
TGTGCCAGCAGTTACGTTCTAGCGGGGGCTCTAGCCTACGAGCAGTACTTC
>NA|TRBJ2-5|NA|TRBV4-1
CASSQVGGDETQYF
TGCGCCAGCAGCCAAGTAGGGGGAGACGAGACCCAGTACTTC
>NA|TRBJ2-5|TRBD1|TRBV3-1/TRBV3-2
CASSQGAGQGQETQYF
TGTGCCAGCAGCCAGGGGGCGGGACAGGGCCAAGAGACCCAGTACTTC
>NA|TRBJ2-6|TRBD2|TRBV27
CASRLAGRRSGANVLTF
TGTGCCAGCAGGTTAGCGGGACGGCGCTCTGGGGCCAACGTCCTGACTTTC
>medium-sized|TRBJ2-3|NA|TRBV15
CATSETSQGKDTQYF
TGTGCCACCAGCGAGACGTCTCAGGGCAAGGATACGCAGTATTTT
>NA|TRBJ1-2|NA|TRBV10-3
CAISVLAGAGGYGYTF
TGTGCCATCAGCGTATTAGCTGGGGCCGGTGGCTATGGCTACACCTTC
>NA|TRBJ2-3|NA|TRBV27
CASSQGWGTVLTDTQYF
TGTGCCAGCAGTCAAGGGTGGGGGACTGTTCTCACAGATACGCAGTATTTT
>NA|TRBJ2-1|NA|TRBV5-5
CASSLFVDEQFF
TGTGCCAGCAGCTTGTTTGTCGATGAGCAGTTCTTC
>NA|TRBJ1-2|TRBD1|TRBV28
CASSLDRARYGYTF
TGTGCCAGCAGTTTGGACAGGGCGCGGTATGGCTACACCTTC
>NA|TRBJ1-4|TRBD1|TRBV5-1
CATKPGGRSNEKLFF
TGCGCCACCAAACCAGGGGGCAGGTCTAATGAAAAACTGTTTTTT
>NA|TRBJ2-7|NA|TRBV11-2
CASSLVGGRGGEQYF
TGTGCCAGCAGCTTAGTGGGCGGGAGAGGGGGCGAGCAGTACTTC
>NA|TRBJ2-3|TRBD2|TRBV5-1
CASSSGGLALSDTQYF
TGCGCCAGCAGCTCCGGCGGACTAGCACTCTCAGATACGCAGTATTTT